This paragraph reports one T cell receptor beta chain. Its antigen remains unidentified. The data derive from a study of radiotherapy plus CTLA-4 blockade in lung cancer. Study-wide results and limits: The study found tumor-derived TCR clones expanded in blood after radiotherapy plus ipilimumab. Best predicting response, reportedly, were early blood T cell clone dynamics, with interferon-beta.

Sequencing used immunoSEQ multiplex PCR; TCRdb keeps in-frame clones, though not all of them. The table lists over 35,000 clones, 75% to 80% of them singletons, with approximately 2.6% in the top ten. This CDR3 region has 13 residues. The germline V gene has CDR1 SGHDT and CDR2 YYEEEE. V was trimmed by 2 bases and J by 8 bases, leaving 13 bases between them. The sequences come from peripheral blood, collected from a patient treated with radiotherapy plus ipilimumab. This receptor was taken from a human donor with non-small cell lung cancer whose response to radiotherapy plus ipilimumab could not be evaluated. The rearrangement uses TRBV5-6 and TRBJ1-2; no clear D. CDR3: CASSLGGGYGYTF. Here the CDR3 DNA reads TGTGCCAGCAGCTTAGGTGGAGGGTACGGCTACACCTTC.